This TCR beta chain emerged from a study of cytomegalovirus exposure and HLA in healthy donors. The PCR employed 60 Vbeta primers together with 13 Jbeta primers. Method: immunoSEQ multiplex PCR; TCRdb's copy keeps in-frame clones and lacks some. In the table there are a few hundred thousand clones, around four fifths of which are singletons. The germline V and J ends were trimmed by 1 base and 1 base, with 11 bases remaining between them. The CDR3 has 15 amino acids. Germline lookup yields CDR1 SGHDT and CDR2 YYEEEE. The gene calls are TRBV5-6 and TRBJ1-1; D ambiguous. This sequence was found in a woman in her fifties or sixties in good health and CMV-seropositive. The specimen was PBMCs. CDR3 sequence: CASSLIVSWNTEAFF. The CDR3 DNA follows: TGTGCCAGCAGCTTGATCGTCTCTTGGAACACTGAAGCTTTCTTT.